A selection of T cell receptor beta chains follows, all from one sample in a study of blood T cell repertoires in COVID-19. Libraries were prepared by immunoSEQ multiplex PCR; TCRdb keeps only in-frame clonotypes and omits some of them. The table has more than 200,000 clones, around 84% seen once; the top ten hold about 10%. Sample: peripheral blood. The origin of the receptors is a woman at least 80 years old with COVID-19, enrolled during active disease. Each CDR3 is given with its conserved first and last residue. The D gene is left open where the match is weak. Clone size is shown for a subset of rows, as once, few, many or a class of expanded clone.

TRBV10-3	.	TRBJ2-5	few	CVHPEVQETQYF	TGTGTGCACCCCGAGGTCCAAGAGACCCAGTACTTC
TRBV25-1	.	TRBJ1-4	.	CASSLTVEKLFF	TGTGCCAGCAGTTTGACAGTTGAAAAACTGTTTTTT
TRBV18	TRBD1	TRBJ1-1	.	CASEGDRGGTEAFF	TGTGCCAGCGAGGGGGACAGGGGTGGGACTGAAGCTTTCTTT
TRBV7-9	.	TRBJ1-3	once	CASSLAGRGLSGNTIYF	TGTGCCAGCAGCTTAGCTGGTCGGGGTCTCTCTGGAAACACCATATATTTT
TRBV5-1	.	TRBJ2-1	.	CASSLGLGGYNEQFF	TGCGCCAGCAGCTTGGGTCTAGGGGGCTACAATGAGCAGTTCTTC
TRBV5-1	TRBD2	TRBJ2-2	.	CASAFQGLAGTGELFF	TGCGCCAGCGCCTTCCAGGGACTAGCGGGCACCGGGGAGCTGTTTTTT
TRBV18	.	TRBJ2-5	.	CASSPPTGSETQYF	TGTGCCAGCTCACCACCAACAGGGAGCGAGACCCAGTACTTC
TRBV2	.	TRBJ2-6	once	CASSEGGEAGANVLTF	TGTGCCAGCAGTGAAGGGGGGGAGGCCGGGGCCAACGTCCTGACTTTC
TRBV10-1	.	TRBJ2-7	few	CASSESTHYLNHEQYF	TGCGCCAGCAGTGAGTCGACTCACTACCTGAACCACGAGCAGTACTTC
TRBV18	TRBD1	TRBJ1-1	.	CASSLDRGTEAFF	TGTGCCAGCTCATTGGACAGGGGCACTGAAGCTTTCTTT
TRBV30	.	TRBJ2-1	.	CAWSAFSQEGEQFF	TGTGCCTGGAGTGCTTTTTCTCAGGAGGGTGAGCAGTTCTTC
TRBV28	.	TRBJ1-1	.	CASRPQESMNTEAFF	TGTGCCAGCAGACCACAGGAATCCATGAACACTGAAGCTTTCTTT